A selection of T cell receptor beta chains follows, all from one sample in a study of blood T cell repertoires in COVID-19. TCRdb's copy holds only in-frame clones and misses some; the assay was immunoSEQ multiplex PCR. The data hold fewer than 250,000 clones, with about four fifths observed a single time. Sequenced material: peripheral blood. The receptors here all came from a woman aged 70-85 years with acute or convalescent COVID-19. Both conserved end residues are part of each CDR3. The D gene is left open where the match is weak. The size field is filled for only some rows; it gives once, few, many or a size class.

v_gene,j_gene,abundance,d_gene,CDR3aa,CDR3nt
TRBV4-3,TRBJ1-5,few,TRBD1,CASSQDPGQGYQPQHF,TGCGCCAGCAGCCAAGATCCGGGACAGGGTTATCAGCCCCAGCATTTT
TRBV19,TRBJ2-7,few,TRBD1,CASSIPGQGGEQYF,TGTGCCAGTAGTATTCCGGGACAGGGAGGCGAGCAGTACTTC
TRBV6-5,TRBJ2-1,NA,TRBD2,CASSLTLADYNEQFF,TGTGCCAGCAGTCTCACCCTAGCGGACTACAATGAGCAGTTCTTC
TRBV11-2,TRBJ2-2,NA,NA,CASSWARGNTGELFF,TGTGCCAGCAGCTGGGCTCGGGGGAACACCGGGGAGCTGTTTTTT
TRBV5-4,TRBJ1-1,NA,TRBD1,CASSLLGQGKDEAFF,TGTGCCAGCAGTTTGCTCGGACAGGGGAAGGATGAAGCTTTCTTT
TRBV4-3,TRBJ1-1,NA,NA,CASSQDQWGEATEAFF,TGCGCCAGCAGCCAAGATCAATGGGGGGAAGCCACTGAAGCTTTCTTT
TRBV6-5,TRBJ1-2,NA,NA,CATSAGDYGYTF,TGTGCCACCTCGGCAGGCGACTATGGCTACACCTTC
TRBV24-1,TRBJ2-1,NA,TRBD2,CATSEVSGGRNEQFF,TGTGCCACCAGTGAGGTTAGCGGGGGGCGCAATGAGCAGTTCTTC
TRBV3-1/TRBV3-2,TRBJ1-1,NA,TRBD1,CASSPGDREYVNTEAFF,TGTGCCAGCAGTCCCGGGGACAGGGAATACGTGAACACTGAAGCTTTCTTT
TRBV19,TRBJ2-1,NA,NA,CASRTSRLNEQFF,TGTGCCAGTCGGACTTCCAGGTTGAATGAGCAGTTCTTC
TRBV28,TRBJ1-5,NA,TRBD1,CASSSAGTDYSNQPQHF,TGTGCCAGCAGTTCCGCGGGGACAGATTATAGCAATCAGCCCCAGCATTTT
TRBV5-4,TRBJ2-4,NA,TRBD1,CASSYGTENIQYF,TGTGCCAGCAGCTACGGGACAGAAAACATTCAGTACTTC
TRBV19,TRBJ1-1,NA,NA,CASSIRREGEAFF,TGTGCCAGTAGTATTAGGAGGGAAGGTGAAGCTTTCTTT
TRBV6-4,TRBJ1-1,NA,NA,CASSLTGNTEAFF,TGTGCCAGCAGCCTGACAGGGAACACTGAAGCTTTCTTT
TRBV19,TRBJ2-7,NA,NA,CASTLRARF,TGTGCCAGTACCCTCAGGGCCCGCTTC
TRBV28,TRBJ1-3,few,TRBD1,CASRLGTGEASGNTIYF,TGTGCCAGCAGGTTAGGAACAGGGGAGGCGTCTGGAAACACCATATATTTT
TRBV20-1,TRBJ2-7,NA,NA,CSASGSQRTNTYEQYF,TGCAGTGCTAGTGGGTCCCAGCGGACTAACACCTACGAGCAGTACTTC
TRBV7-2,TRBJ2-5,NA,TRBD1,CASSWTGYQAVTQYF,TGTGCCAGCAGCTGGACAGGGTACCAGGCCGTTACCCAGTACTTC
TRBV5-6,TRBJ1-4,NA,NA,CASSLGGAANEKLFF,TGTGCCAGCAGCTTGGGGGGCGCAGCTAATGAAAAACTGTTTTTT
TRBV7-2,TRBJ1-5,NA,TRBD1,CASSLGQGVSQPQHF,TGTGCCAGCAGCTTAGGACAGGGGGTTTCTCAGCCCCAGCATTTT
TRBV29-1,TRBJ1-6,NA,NA,CSAGNEGNSPLHF,TGCAGCGCCGGAAATGAGGGTAATTCACCCCTCCACTTT
TRBV5-5,TRBJ2-4,NA,NA,CASSVEGAKNIQYF,TGTGCCAGCAGCGTCGAGGGAGCCAAAAACATTCAGTACTTC
TRBV6-2/TRBV6-3,TRBJ1-5,few,TRBD1,CASSYLGTGSFHQPQHF,TGTGCCAGCAGTTACCTCGGGACAGGGTCTTTCCATCAGCCCCAGCATTTT
TRBV4-3,TRBJ1-6,NA,TRBD1,CASSQDRVSSYNSPLHF,TGCGCCAGCAGCCAGGACAGGGTGAGCTCCTATAATTCACCCCTCCACTTT
TRBV2,TRBJ2-4,NA,NA,CASSETANKNIQYF,TGTGCCAGCAGTGAGACAGCGAACAAAAACATTCAGTACTTC
TRBV28,TRBJ1-4,few,NA,CASSTRTADNEKLFF,TGTGCCAGCAGTACACGGACAGCGGATAATGAAAAACTGTTTTTT
TRBV19,TRBJ1-2,once,TRBD1,CASSVTGGYGYTF,TGTGCCAGTAGTGTGACAGGGGGCTATGGCTACACCTTC
TRBV24-1,TRBJ2-1,once,NA,CATGPGGSYNEQFF,TGTGCCACCGGGCCAGGAGGCTCCTACAATGAGCAGTTCTTC
TRBV27,TRBJ1-2,NA,TRBD1,CASSPPGTAGTYGYTF,TGTGCCAGCAGTCCGCCAGGGACAGCCGGAACCTATGGCTACACCTTC
TRBV30,TRBJ1-6,once,NA,CAWSLQGMFLHF,TGTGCCTGGAGTTTACAGGGAATGTTTCTCCACTTT
TRBV5-1,TRBJ1-5,NA,NA,CASSVDRSNQPQHF,TGCGCCAGCAGCGTTGACAGATCAAATCAGCCCCAGCATTTT
TRBV6-5,TRBJ1-4,once,NA,CASSTSHRNEKLFF,TGTGCCAGCAGCACATCCCACCGAAATGAAAAACTGTTTTTT
TRBV27,TRBJ1-1,NA,TRBD1,CASSTRQGDNTEAFF,TGTGCCAGCAGTACTCGACAGGGAGACAACACTGAAGCTTTCTTT
TRBV29-1,TRBJ2-7,NA,NA,CSVERGNEQYF,TGCAGCGTTGAGAGGGGGAACGAGCAGTACTTC
TRBV7-2,TRBJ2-6,NA,NA,CACNFLGANVLTF,TGTGCCTGTAACTTCCTGGGGGCCAACGTCCTGACTTTC
TRBV28,TRBJ2-3,once,TRBD1,CASRRTGGTDTQYF,TGTGCCAGCAGAAGGACAGGGGGCACAGATACGCAGTATTTT
TRBV6-6,TRBJ1-4,NA,TRBD1,CASTRTGVNEKLFF,TGTGCCAGCACTCGGACAGGAGTAAATGAAAAACTGTTTTTT
TRBV3-1/TRBV3-2,TRBJ1-1,NA,TRBD1,CASSQGQGVMNTEAFF,TGTGCCAGCAGCCAAGGACAGGGCGTCATGAACACTGAAGCTTTCTTT
TRBV24-1,TRBJ2-5,NA,TRBD2,CATSASQRGGRETQYF,TGTGCCACCAGTGCCAGCCAGCGGGGGGGCCGAGAGACCCAGTACTTC
TRBV28,TRBJ1-4,NA,TRBD1,CASRTGANEKLFF,TGTGCCAGCAGGACAGGGGCTAATGAAAAACTGTTTTTT
TRBV11-3,TRBJ2-2,NA,NA,CASSPSLGELFF,TGTGCCAGCAGCCCGAGTCTCGGGGAGCTGTTTTTT
TRBV6-4,TRBJ1-5,NA,NA,CASGASSNQPQHF,TGTGCCAGCGGGGCATCTAGCAATCAGCCCCAGCATTTT